These T cell receptor beta chains were read from a single sample in a study of T-cell memory formation after mild COVID-19. TCRdb passed the 5' RACE reads through MiXCR, listing each CDR3 protein once. The sample lists about 320,000 distinct CDR3 sequences; roughly an eighth were seen once. The material sequenced was PBMCs or a T cell subset sorted from them (not recorded which). These receptors were obtained from a man between 18 and 35 years old who had mild COVID-19 (a few samples of this study predate the infection). Cell type and time point are not known. The CDR3 runs from the conserved cysteine through the conserved F or W. D genes are given only for firm matches. Size is stated for part of the rows, as once, few or many counts, or as a class when the clone is expanded.

abundance: -
d_gene: TRBD1
j_gene: TRBJ1-4
v_gene: TRBV20-1
CDR3nt: TGCAGTGCTAGAGGGACAGGACTTAATGAAAAACTGTTTTTT
CDR3aa: CSARGTGLNEKLFF

abundance: -
d_gene: TRBD1
j_gene: TRBJ2-1
v_gene: TRBV5-5
CDR3nt: TGTGCCAGCAGCGGGACAGTTTTGAACCTCAATGAGCAGTTCTTC
CDR3aa: CASSGTVLNLNEQFF

abundance: -
d_gene: -
j_gene: TRBJ2-2
v_gene: TRBV5-1
CDR3nt: TGCGCCAGCAGCTTACAACAGGGAACCGGGGAGCTGTTTTTT
CDR3aa: CASSLQQGTGELFF

abundance: few
d_gene: TRBD2
j_gene: TRBJ2-5
v_gene: TRBV6-5
CDR3nt: TGTGCCAGCAGTTACTGGGTAGCGGGGGGGTCCGAGACCCAGTACTTC
CDR3aa: CASSYWVAGGSETQYF

abundance: -
d_gene: -
j_gene: TRBJ1-5
v_gene: TRBV9
CDR3nt: TGTGCCAGCAGCGTAGGCGGAGAGAGCAATCAGCCCCAGCATTTT
CDR3aa: CASSVGGESNQPQHF

abundance: -
d_gene: -
j_gene: TRBJ2-5
v_gene: TRBV5-1
CDR3nt: TGCGCCAGCTTGGCGGACGGGATGGAGACCCAGTACTTC
CDR3aa: CASLADGMETQYF

abundance: -
d_gene: -
j_gene: TRBJ2-3
v_gene: TRBV10-1
CDR3nt: TGCGCCAGCAGTGGAACCGGGACGGGGAGCGCAGATACGCAGTATTTT
CDR3aa: CASSGTGTGSADTQYF

abundance: few
d_gene: -
j_gene: TRBJ2-5
v_gene: TRBV7-6
CDR3nt: TGTGCCAGCTCACTACTAGCAGAGACCCAGTACTTC
CDR3aa: CASSLLAETQYF

abundance: -
d_gene: TRBD2
j_gene: TRBJ2-1
v_gene: TRBV6-4
CDR3nt: TGTGCCAGCAGTGACCAGCGGGGGGGCCTGAATGAGCAGTTCTTC
CDR3aa: CASSDQRGGLNEQFF

abundance: many
d_gene: -
j_gene: TRBJ2-2
v_gene: TRBV24-1
CDR3nt: TGTGCCACCCAAGGGGCCCCCTGGCCCGGGGAGCTGTTTTTT
CDR3aa: CATQGAPWPGELFF

abundance: few
d_gene: -
j_gene: TRBJ2-3
v_gene: TRBV4-2
CDR3nt: TGTGCCAGCAGCCAAGATCGACGAAAAGACACAGATACGCAGTATTTT
CDR3aa: CASSQDRRKDTDTQYF

abundance: few
d_gene: TRBD1
j_gene: TRBJ2-7
v_gene: TRBV5-1
CDR3nt: TGCGCCAGCAGCTTGGTCGGGACAGGGGAGCAGTACTTC
CDR3aa: CASSLVGTGEQYF

abundance: few
d_gene: TRBD1
j_gene: TRBJ1-2
v_gene: TRBV12-3/TRBV12-4
CDR3nt: TGTGCCAGCAGTCCCGGGACAGGGAGAATTGGCTACACCTTC
CDR3aa: CASSPGTGRIGYTF

abundance: -
d_gene: -
j_gene: TRBJ2-7
v_gene: TRBV7-7
CDR3nt: TGTGCCAGCAGCTTAAGCCCAGGGAGGGAGCAGTACTTC
CDR3aa: CASSLSPGREQYF

abundance: few
d_gene: -
j_gene: TRBJ2-1
v_gene: TRBV30
CDR3nt: TGTGCCTGGAGTGTCCTTGCAGATGGCGAGCAGTTCTTC
CDR3aa: CAWSVLADGEQFF

abundance: few
d_gene: TRBD2
j_gene: TRBJ2-1
v_gene: TRBV20-1
CDR3nt: TGCAGTGCCGACAAAAGGATTAGCGGGGGTGGCGAGCAGTTCTTC
CDR3aa: CSADKRISGGGEQFF

abundance: -
d_gene: -
j_gene: TRBJ2-5
v_gene: TRBV5-3
CDR3nt: TGTGCCAGAAGCCCTCGGGACCCCCGGACCCAGTACTTC
CDR3aa: CARSPRDPRTQYF

abundance: few
d_gene: TRBD1
j_gene: TRBJ1-4
v_gene: TRBV7-2
CDR3nt: TGTGCCAGCAGCCGAGGCCGAGTGAGGACAGGGGGCGGAAAACTGTTTTTT
CDR3aa: CASSRGRVRTGGGKLFF

abundance: -
d_gene: -
j_gene: TRBJ2-1
v_gene: TRBV20-1
CDR3nt: TGCAGTGCTAGAGATCTCGCCGGCGATGAGCAGTTCTTC
CDR3aa: CSARDLAGDEQFF

abundance: -
d_gene: -
j_gene: TRBJ1-1
v_gene: TRBV28
CDR3nt: TGTGCCAGCAGTCCGAGACAGTTTCCAATCACTGAAGCTTTCTTT
CDR3aa: CASSPRQFPITEAFF

abundance: few
d_gene: TRBD1
j_gene: TRBJ2-6
v_gene: TRBV4-1
CDR3nt: TGCGCCAGCAGCCTCCGGGACAGGGGGCTATCGTGGGCCAACGTCCTGACTTTC
CDR3aa: CASSLRDRGLSWANVLTF

abundance: -
d_gene: TRBD2
j_gene: TRBJ2-7
v_gene: TRBV5-1
CDR3nt: TGCGCCAGCAGCGAACTAGCGGGGGGAACCTACGAGCAGTACTTC
CDR3aa: CASSELAGGTYEQYF

abundance: -
d_gene: TRBD2
j_gene: TRBJ2-3
v_gene: TRBV19
CDR3nt: TGTGCCACCGGGGGGGGGGCCGCTAGCACAGATACGCAGTATTTT
CDR3aa: CATGGGAASTDTQYF

abundance: -
d_gene: TRBD1
j_gene: TRBJ2-1
v_gene: TRBV7-9
CDR3nt: TGTGCCAGCCGCCGGGACAGCTACAATGAGCAGTTCTTC
CDR3aa: CASRRDSYNEQFF

abundance: -
d_gene: TRBD2
j_gene: TRBJ2-3
v_gene: TRBV6-1
CDR3nt: TGTGCCAGCAGGAGACAGACTAGCGGGGGGAGTACAGATACGCAGTATTTT
CDR3aa: CASRRQTSGGSTDTQYF

abundance: few
d_gene: TRBD2
j_gene: TRBJ2-1
v_gene: TRBV5-4
CDR3nt: TGTGCCAGCAGCGAGAGGACTAGCGGGTTCTACAATGAGCAGTTCTTC
CDR3aa: CASSERTSGFYNEQFF

abundance: -
d_gene: TRBD1
j_gene: TRBJ1-2
v_gene: TRBV5-5
CDR3nt: TGTGCCAGCAGCCCAGCATGGACAGGTGGCTACACCTTC
CDR3aa: CASSPAWTGGYTF